These 21 T cell receptor beta chains share one sample of origin, sequenced in a study of T cell repertoires in cytomegalovirus infection. Antigens for these TCRs are unknown. TCRdb re-analysed the reads in MiXCR, keeping a single row per CDR3 protein. This sample yields around 69,000 distinct CDR3 sequences, of which 20% to 25% are seen a single time; approximately 61% belongs to the top ten. The sample was CD8+ T cells from cultured PBMCs, taken from culture after CMV antigen stimulation. The receptors here all came from a human donor in good health (CMV status not recorded). Some clones in this sample may be carry-over from other donors' samples.

J is TRBJ2-7 and V is TRBV5-5; D tentatively reads TRBD1 or TRBD2 (6 bases each). The V gene's germline CDR1 is SGHKS and CDR2 YYEKEE (reference sequence). This CDR3 has 15 amino acids. Deletions cut 0 bases from V and 4 bases from J, with 14 bases between. The CDR3 loop is CASSLDLGGIYEQYF. The CDR3 region has the DNA TGTGCCAGCAGCTTGGATCTAGGGGGGATTTACGAGCAGTACTTC.

The chain links TRBV30 to TRBJ2-7; D is ambiguous. Germline V gene lookup returns CDR1 GTSNPN and CDR2 SVGIG (reference sequence). This CDR3 region has 13 residues. The V end lost 2 bases, the J end lost 2 bases, and 10 bases lay between the germline ends. As DNA, the CDR3 is TGTGCCTGGAGTAGGTTGGGCCCCTACGAGCAGTACTTC. This sequence encodes CAWSRLGPYEQYF.

In DNA, the CDR3 is TGTGCCAGCAGTTACCGCGGACAGGGAAATTATGGCTACACCTTC. Translating gives CASSYRGQGNYGYTF. The chain has TRBV6-2 or TRBV6-3 and TRBJ1-2, with TRBD1 identical over 8 bases. There are 15 residues in the CDR3. Germline values: CDR1 MNHEY, CDR2 SVGEGT. Trimming cost V 2 bases and J 5 bases; bases outside gene matches: 7.

The sample holds a few counts of this clonotype. The chain carries TRBV5-4 and TRBJ2-2; 8 bases fit TRBD1. This CDR3 is 16 amino acids long. The trim removed 4 bases at V and 1 base at J, leaving 6 bases unmatched. Germline loops: CDR1 SGHNT, CDR2 YYREEE (reference sequence). In nucleotides, the CDR3 is TGTGCCAGCAGCGGGAAGGGGACAGGGAACACCGGGGAGCTGTTTTTT. Translation: CASSGKGTGNTGELFF.

This chain joins TRBV12-3 or TRBV12-4 and TRBJ2-1; D might be TRBD2 (6 bases). The CDR3 totals 14 residues. The V end was cut by 5 bases, the J end by 6 bases, with 14 bases between. The CDR3 DNA reads as TGTGCCAGCAGTCCAGGGACTTCCGCCAATGAGCAGTTCTTC. Protein sequence: CASSPGTSANEQFF.

This clonotype was seen a handful of times. The J gene is TRBJ2-7, the V gene TRBV5-4; 7 bases align to TRBD2. This CDR3 is 14 amino acids long. The V segment lost 4 bases and the J segment 3 bases; nucleotides outside the gene matches: 7. Germline assignment: CDR1 SGHNT and CDR2 YYREEE (reference sequence). CDR3 in DNA: TGTGCCAGCAGCGGGGGGGACGGTCTCTACGAGCAGTACTTC. Translated, it gives CASSGGDGLYEQYF.

In this sample, this clonotype turned up a few times. This rearrangement joins TRBV7-2 to TRBJ2-3; D unclear. Looked up from germline, CDR1 is SGHTA and CDR2 is FQGNSA. V dropped 4 bases and J dropped 4 bases, with 18 bases sitting between them. CDR3 size: 16 residues. CDR3 residues: CASSYRPLGYSDTQYF. Here the CDR3 DNA reads TGTGCCAGCAGCTATAGGCCCCTCGGGTACTCAGATACGCAGTATTTT.

V gene TRBV27 combines with J gene TRBJ2-1, with 10 nucleotides matching TRBD1. V dropped 5 bases and J dropped 7; count of bases not matched to a gene: 2. The CDR3 totals 13 residues. Per the germline V gene, CDR1 is MNHEY and CDR2 is SMNVEV (reference sequence). The CDR3 sequence is CASSPGQGNEQFF. The CDR3 DNA reads as TGTGCCAGCAGTCCGGGACAGGGGAATGAGCAGTTCTTC.

The table lists this clonotype with a few counts. The V call is TRBV6-6, the J call TRBJ2-7, with D perhaps TRBD1 (5 bases). The CDR3 sequence is 14 residues long. Germline CDR1 MNHNY, CDR2 SVGAGI (reference sequence). The V and J ends lost 0 bases and 2 bases respectively, with 8 bases between them. The CDR3, as DNA: TGTGCCAGCAGTTACTCGACAGTTCCCTACGAGCAGTACTTC. It translates to CASSYSTVPYEQYF.

This clonotype is categorized as medium-sized. V and J are TRBV13 and TRBJ1-1; tentative D call: TRBD1 (6 bases). V lost 5 bases, J lost 2 bases, and 15 bases lay in between. CDR3 length: 15 amino acids. Germline loops: CDR1 PRHDT, CDR2 FYEKMQ (reference sequence). The CDR3 coding sequence is TGTGCCAGCAGCCTCCAGGGGACACTCAACACTGAAGCTTTCTTT. Residues: CASSLQGTLNTEAFF.

This clonotype was found a few times. A read error is possible here, since a much larger clone lies one base away. The J gene is TRBJ1-5, the V gene TRBV6-5, with D tentatively TRBD1 (5 bases). In germline, CDR1 is MNHEY, CDR2 SVGAGI. Trimming took 2 bases from V and 2 from J, leaving 22 bases between them. The CDR3 length is 19 residues. The DNA of the CDR3 is TGTGCCAGCAGTTACCTAAGGGACCTCGCAGGGAACGGCAATCAGCCCCAGCATTTT. Amino acid sequence: CASSYLRDLAGNGNQPQHF.

This chain connects TRBV12-3 or TRBV12-4 to TRBJ1-2; unclear D gene. The V end lost 6 bases, the J end lost 3 bases, and 11 bases lay between the germline ends. This CDR3 has 13 residues. CDR3 region: CASSKPTHYGYTF. In DNA, the CDR3 is TGTGCCAGCAGCAAACCTACCCACTATGGCTACACCTTC.

The gene calls are TRBV7-9 and TRBJ1-1; 7 nucleotides agree with TRBD1. CDR1 and CDR2 (germline): SEHNR, FQNEAQ (reference sequence). The CDR3 spans 15 residues. V shed 4 bases and J 4 bases; nucleotides not matched to a gene: 9. CDR3 loop: CASSYTRGMSTEAFF. The CDR3 DNA is TGTGCCAGCAGCTATACCAGGGGGATGAGCACTGAAGCTTTCTTT.

The chain joins TRBV5-1 to TRBJ2-7, with D possibly matching TRBD1 (6 bases). The CDR3 spans 17 residues. The V end was cut by 0 bases, the J end by 3 bases, with 19 bases between. The germline V gene has CDR1 SGHRS and CDR2 YFSETQ. The CDR3 region has the DNA TGCGCCAGCAGCTTGGTCGGGGACACCGGATCTCGCTACGAGCAGTACTTC. This gives the protein CASSLVGDTGSRYEQYF.

In this sample, this clonotype turned up a few times. The rearrangement links TRBV27 to TRBJ1-4; TRBD1 agrees at 9 bases. The CDR3 has 14 amino acids. The germline V gene encodes CDR1 MNHEY and CDR2 SMNVEV (reference sequence). V lost 5 bases to trimming and J lost 8 bases; unmatched junction nucleotides: 6. The CDR3 DNA reads TGTGCCAGCAGTCCCCGGGACAGGGTCGAAAAACTGTTTTTT. Translation: CASSPRDRVEKLFF.

CDR3 residues: CASSHPDREGLFF. CDR3 coding DNA: TGTGCCAGCAGCCATCCGGACAGGGAAGGACTGTTTTTT. The chain links TRBV7-9 to TRBJ1-4, with 8 positions matching TRBD1. The J segment lost 13 bases and the V segment lost 5 bases, leaving 9 bases of the junction unmatched. CDR1 is SEHNR, CDR2 FQNEAQ, per germline (reference sequence). This CDR3 is 13 amino acids long.

This clonotype has only a few counts. The rearrangement joins TRBV4-3 to TRBJ2-7, with D possibly TRBD1 on 6 matching bases. Germline lookup yields CDR1 LGHNA and CDR2 YSLEER. CDR3 size: 14 residues. The V and J ends lost 0 bases and 6 bases respectively, with 12 bases between them. CDR3 DNA: TGCGCCAGCAGCCAAGATAGGGGGACGTCCGAGCAGTACTTC. It codes for CASSQDRGTSEQYF.

In this sample, this clonotype turned up a few times. This chain connects TRBV7-9 to TRBJ1-4; 10 positions match TRBD1. The trim removed 5 bases at V and 4 bases at J, leaving 10 bases unmatched. The CDR3 covers 17 residues. Germline V gene lookup returns CDR1 SEHNR and CDR2 FQNEAQ (reference sequence). CDR3 region: CASSTRDRGAINEKLFF. The CDR3 region has the DNA TGTGCCAGCAGCACCCGGGACAGGGGTGCGATTAATGAAAAACTGTTTTTT.

The chain recombines TRBV7-2 with TRBJ1-5, with D unclear. Germline CDR1 is SGHTA and CDR2 is FQGNSA. The germline V and J ends were trimmed by 2 bases and 3 bases, with 8 bases remaining between them. There are 14 residues in the CDR3. The CDR3 protein is CASSLRSDNQPQHF. The CDR3 coding sequence is TGTGCCAGCAGCTTAAGGTCCGACAATCAGCCCCAGCATTTT.

In this sample, this clonotype turned up a few times. The chain carries TRBV7-6 and TRBJ2-1; 8 bases line up with TRBD1. The germline V gene has CDR1 SGHVS and CDR2 FNYEAQ. This CDR3 has 17 amino acids. Trimming took 0 bases from V and 4 from J; bases not matched to a gene: 8. Here the CDR3 DNA reads TGTGCCAGCAGCTTAGCGGTTAGGACAGGGATATACAATGAGCAGTTCTTC. It is translated as CASSLAVRTGIYNEQFF.

The gene calls are TRBV19 and TRBJ1-1, with no clear D. The germline CDR1 and CDR2 sequences are LNHDA and SQIVND (reference sequence). This CDR3 is 12 amino acids long. The V end lost 3 bases, the J end lost 4 bases, and 6 bases lay between the germline ends. The CDR3 protein is CASSMGGTEAFF. The CDR3 bases are TGTGCCAGTAGTATGGGAGGCACTGAAGCTTTCTTT.